Shown below are 28 T cell receptor beta chains from a single sample sequenced in a study of T cells in Graves' hyperthyroidism and ophthalmopathy. Amplified TCR beta CDR3 regions derived from RNA transcripts. The HTBI set primed first-round TCR CDR3 RT-PCR. TCRdb used MiXCR to reprocess the multiplex PCR reads, holding one entry per CDR3 protein. The sample gives 450,000 to 700,000 distinct CDR3 sequences, more than 45% of which show up once; about 20% is in the top ten. The specimen sequenced was peripheral blood or thyroid tissue (not recorded which). The receptors were sampled from an adult woman with Graves' disease, either hyperthyroidism or ophthalmopathy (not recorded which).

This clonotype was detected many times. The V gene is TRBV6-5, the J gene TRBJ1-5; TRBD1 might be the D (6 bases). Germline CDR1 and CDR2: MNHEY and SVGAGI. Deletions cut 10 bases from V and 5 bases from J, with 15 bases between. The CDR3 spans 13 residues. The CDR3 region has the DNA TGTGCCACCGCCAGGGGCTCGGATCAGCCCCAGCATTTT. Translated: CATARGSDQPQHF.

V usage is TRBV20-1 and J usage is TRBJ1-5, with D perhaps TRBD1 (6 bases). There are 17 residues in the CDR3. The V and J ends lost 6 bases and 6 bases respectively, with 27 bases between them. Germline CDR1 DFQATT, CDR2 SNEGSKA (reference sequence). The CDR3: CSALRGGRASSSQPQHF. For the CDR3, the DNA is TGCAGTGCGTTGCGGGGGGGCCGTGCCAGTTCAAGTCAGCCCCAGCATTTT.

The V and J genes are TRBV24-1 and TRBJ1-5; TRBD1 is a possible D gene (5 bases). V was pared by 3 bases and J by 7 bases, with 21 bases between. The CDR3 extends over 17 amino acids. Germline CDR1 and CDR2: KGHDR and SFDVKD. CDR3 sequence (DNA): TGTGCCACCAGTGATAACCCCCGCCAGGGAGCTCCCCAGCCCCAGCATTTT. It codes for CATSDNPRQGAPQPQHF.

This clonotype was seen repeatedly, ten times or more. The chain combines TRBV20-1 with TRBJ2-7; the match to TRBD1 covers 7 bases. CDR1 DFQATT and CDR2 SNEGSKA come from the germline V gene (reference sequence). The CDR3 spans 15 residues. Trimming at V came to 6 bases and at J to 3 bases, leaving 14 bases not matched to a gene. The DNA of the CDR3 is TGCAGTGCCGAAAACCCAGGGACAGAAGACTACGAGCAGTACTTC. Its protein is CSAENPGTEDYEQYF.

This clonotype was seen repeatedly, ten times or more. The chain joins TRBV12-3 or TRBV12-4 to TRBJ1-5; D remains unclear. This CDR3 has 11 amino acids. V shed 6 bases and J shed 9 bases, with 9 bases lying between them. Written as DNA, the CDR3 is TGTGCCAGCAGGCTCAAGGGGCCCCAGCATTTT. It codes for CASRLKGPQHF.

Details on this clonotype: With a much larger clone just one base away, this may be a read error. This rearrangement joins TRBV6-1 to TRBJ1-4; TRBD1 agrees at 7 bases. CDR1 is MNHNS and CDR2 is SASEGT in the germline V gene. Trimming removed 8 bases from V and 8 bases from J; junction bases left unmatched: 11. The CDR3 covers 14 residues. The DNA for the CDR3 is TGTGCCAGCGGCGCGGGACAGTTGGTCGAAAAACTGTTTTTT. Translated: CASGAGQLVEKLFF.

This chain links TRBV14 with TRBJ1-4; D is undetermined. V gave up 1 base and J gave up 8 bases, with 8 bases separating them. The germline CDR1 and CDR2 sequences are SGHDN and FVKESK. The length of the CDR3 is 13 residues. CDR3 protein: CASSQVGVEKLFF. Written as DNA, the CDR3 is TGTGCCAGCAGCCAAGTTGGGGTCGAAAAACTGTTTTTT.

The chain recombines TRBV7-9 with TRBJ2-5; a weak D match, TRBD1 (6 bases). The J call is uncertain, as TRBJ2-7 better fits the DNA end. The CDR3 length is 14 residues. The germline gives CDR1 SEHNR, CDR2 FQNEAQ (reference sequence). CDR3 nucleotides: TGTGCCAGCAGCTTCTCGGGACACCAACACGAGCAGTACTTC. Its protein product is CASSFSGHQHEQYF.

In DNA, the CDR3 is TGTGCCACCAGCAGCCCTGGGGGTAGAGGGCAGCCCCAGCATTTT. Its protein is CATSSPGGRGQPQHF. V is TRBV15 and J is TRBJ1-5; weak D call: TRBD1 (5 bases). The CDR3 contains 15 residues. Germline CDR1 LNHNV, CDR2 YYDKDF (reference sequence). Trimming took 3 bases from V and 7 from J, leaving 16 bases between them. The variable domain in full, completed from reference TRBV15 and TRBJ1-5, reads DAMVIQNPRYQVTQFGKPVTLSCSQTLNHNVMYWYQQKSSQAPKLLFHYYDKDFNNEADTPDNFQSRRPNTSFCFLDIRSPGLGDTAMYLCATSSPGGRGQPQHFGDGTRLSIL.

The sample holds a few counts of this clonotype. The rearrangement joins TRBV5-1 to TRBJ2-7; D is ambiguous. V was trimmed by 0 bases and J by 12 bases, leaving 13 bases between them. CDR1 SGHRS and CDR2 YFSETQ come from the germline V gene. The CDR3 is 12 amino acids. CDR3 sequence reads: CASSLGSRRRYF. CDR3 bases: TGCGCCAGCAGCTTGGGTAGTCGAAGACGGTACTTC.

This chain links TRBV29-1 with TRBJ1-3; no clear D gene. The CDR3 extends over 12 amino acids. V lost 4 bases and J 5 bases, leaving 9 bases between the germline ends. CDR1 is SQVTM and CDR2 is ANQGSEA in the germline V gene. Here the CDR3 DNA reads TGCAGCGTTGCGAGCGAAAGAAACACCATATATTTT. Translating gives CSVASERNTIYF. The whole variable domain, remainder taken from reference TRBV29-1 and TRBJ1-3, is SAVISQKPSRDICQRGTSLTIQCQVDSQVTMMFWYRQQPGQSLTLIATANQGSEATYESGFVIDKFPISRPNLTFSTLTVSNMSPEDSSIYLCSVASERNTIYFGEGSWLTVV.

This clonotype was recorded a few times. This may stem from a read error, because a much larger clone lies one nucleotide away. The chain links TRBV20-1 to TRBJ2-5; a possible D gene is TRBD2 (6 bases). Trimming cost V 4 bases and J 4 bases, with 19 bases left between them. CDR3 length equals 15 residues. The germline gives CDR1 DFQATT, CDR2 SNEGSKA (reference sequence). This CDR3 is CSATLPGAYVETQYF. Written as DNA, the CDR3 is TGCAGTGCTACTCTCCCGGGAGCTTATGTAGAGACCCAGTACTTC.

This clonotype was recorded many times. The genes are TRBV9 and TRBJ2-2, with D possibly matching TRBD2 (6 bases). CDR1 SGDLS and CDR2 YYNGEE come from the germline V gene. The V end lost 4 bases, the J end lost 6 bases, and 19 bases lay between the germline ends. This CDR3 has 16 residues. The CDR3 DNA follows: TGTGCCAGCAGCCCCCAAGCGGGTGGAGGTTCCGGGGAGCTGTTTTTT. Translated: CASSPQAGGGSGELFF.

The CDR3 nucleotides are TGTGCCTGGAACGGACAGGGGAGCTATGGCTACACCTTC. It is translated as CAWNGQGSYGYTF. The chain has TRBV30 and TRBJ1-2, with 9 positions matching TRBD1. The germline CDR1 and CDR2 sequences are GTSNPN and SVGIG (reference sequence). The CDR3 has 13 amino acids. The V gene end was trimmed by 4 bases and the J gene end by 4 bases; junction bases not matched to a gene: 4.

Points on this clonotype: With a much larger clone just one base away, this may be a read error. The chain employs TRBV7-9 and TRBJ2-7; D remains unclear. The CDR3 consists of 14 residues. Trimming shortened V by 4 bases and J by 4 bases, and 14 bases separated the two germline ends. Germline V gene lookup returns CDR1 SEHNR and CDR2 FQNEAQ (reference sequence). CDR3 residues: CASSSPVAPYEQYF. The CDR3 region has the DNA TGTGCCAGCAGCTCCCCCGTGGCTCCATACGAGCAGTACTTC.

Regarding this clonotype: A read error may be the cause here, since a much bigger clone is one base away. The chain joins TRBV29-1 to TRBJ2-5; D call uncertain. The CDR3 length is 11 residues. CDR1 SQVTM and CDR2 ANQGSEA come from the germline V gene. In DNA form, the CDR3 reads TGCAGCGTTGACGAGCAAGAGCCCCAGTACTTC. This encodes CSVDEQEPQYF.

This clonotype was recorded many times. The J gene is TRBJ1-6, the V gene TRBV15; the D is unclear. This CDR3 is built from 16 residues. The ends were cut back, 0 bases at V and 3 bases at J, with 9 bases in the middle. Germline assignment: CDR1 LNHNV and CDR2 YYDKDF (reference sequence). The CDR3 DNA sequence: TGTGCCACCAGCAGAGATCGGGCCCGCTATAATTCACCCCTCCACTTT. Protein product: CATSRDRARYNSPLHF.

This clonotype has a handful of counts. V and J are TRBV14 and TRBJ2-5; D not resolved. V was trimmed by 4 bases and J by 5 bases, leaving 14 bases between them. Germline CDR1 is SGHDN and CDR2 is FVKESK. The CDR3 contains 14 residues. CDR3: CASSPRTARETQYF. The CDR3, as DNA: TGTGCCAGCAGCCCTCGGACCGCTAGGGAGACCCAGTACTTC.

V gene TRBV2 combines with J gene TRBJ2-6; 8 bases agree with TRBD1. V lost 10 bases, J lost 9 bases, and 8 bases stayed unmatched. The CDR3 covers 13 residues. Germline V lookup: CDR1 SNHLY, CDR2 FYNNEI. The CDR3 is CAITPGQGNVLTF. The CDR3 DNA sequence: TGTGCCATCACCCCTGGACAGGGCAACGTCCTGACTTTC.

V gene TRBV10-3 combines with J gene TRBJ1-2; D not certain. V gave up 4 bases and J gave up 0 bases, with 9 bases separating them. The germline gives CDR1 ENHRY, CDR2 SYGVKD. The CDR3 runs 14 residues. CDR3 DNA sequence: TGTGCCATCAGTGGAGACGGGGCTAACTATGGCTACACCTTC. Its translation is CAISGDGANYGYTF.

This clonotype was found many times. This chain joins TRBV12-3 or TRBV12-4 and TRBJ1-6; D gene unclear. V was cut by 4 bases and J by 8 bases, with 9 bases left in between. This CDR3 comprises 13 residues. CDR3 residues: CASSSLIDSPLHF. CDR3 DNA: TGTGCCAGCAGTTCTCTGATCGATTCACCCCTCCACTTT.

The chain has TRBV7-8 and TRBJ2-2; D might be TRBD2 (7 bases). The CDR3 runs to 15 residues. The V gene lost 1 base and the J gene lost 6 bases, with 12 bases spanning the gap. From germline, CDR1 is SGHVS and CDR2 FQNEAQ. In nucleotides, the CDR3 is TGTGCCAGCAGCTTAGTAGGGGGAGGGGCCGGGGAGCTGTTTTTT. This translates into CASSLVGGGAGELFF.

The chain links TRBV2 to TRBJ1-5; D is undetermined. This CDR3 is built from 16 residues. V lost 1 base, J lost 11 bases, and 21 bases lay in between. Germline loops: CDR1 SNHLY, CDR2 FYNNEI. CDR3 sequence (DNA): TGTGCCAGCAGTGAAGAACGAGCGGGAGGTACAGAGACCCAGCATTTT. It codes for CASSEERAGGTETQHF.

The chain combines TRBV12-3 or TRBV12-4 with TRBJ2-3; 7 bases are a match to TRBD2. This CDR3 contains 16 residues. The trim removed 7 bases at V and 0 bases at J, leaving 10 bases unmatched. CDR3 bases: TGTGCCAGCATCCCCCTAGCGGTGGCTAGCACAGATACGCAGTATTTT. Protein sequence: CASIPLAVASTDTQYF.

This clonotype appeared a few times. The chain recombines TRBV10-1 with TRBJ2-5; D is uncertain. V dropped 0 bases and J dropped 4 bases, with 6 bases sitting between them. In germline, CDR1 is WNHNN, CDR2 SYGVQD (reference sequence). This CDR3 region has 13 residues. The CDR3 DNA is TGCGCCAGCAGTGAGTCAAACACAGAGACCCAGTACTTC. The encoded protein is CASSESNTETQYF.

The rearrangement links TRBV10-2 to TRBJ2-7, with D perhaps matching TRBD2 (5 bases). This CDR3 contains 13 residues. Germline assignment: CDR1 WSHSY and CDR2 SAAADI. V was pared by 9 bases and J by 2 bases, with 14 bases between. This CDR3 is CARSTDGTYEQYF. The CDR3 DNA reads TGCGCCAGAAGTACGGACGGGACCTACGAGCAGTACTTC.

CDR3 DNA: TGTGCCAGCAGCCAAGCTAATGCAATTCAACCCCTCCACTTT. Protein: CASSQANAIQPLHF. The chain joins TRBV7-9 to TRBJ1-6; D remains ambiguous. The germline CDR1 and CDR2 sequences are SEHNR and FQNEAQ (reference sequence). Trimming shortened V by 5 bases and J by 12 bases, and 17 bases separated the two germline ends. The CDR3 runs 14 residues.

This clonotype occurred a few times. One end of the junction varies from germline; a read error may be responsible. The V and J genes are TRBV5-1 and TRBJ1-3; 8 bases are shared with TRBD1. Looked up from germline, CDR1 is SGHRS and CDR2 is YFSETQ. The CDR3 spans 16 residues. CDR3 region: CASSLRQGTSGNAIYF. DNA of the CDR3: TGCGCCAGCAGCCTCCGACAGGGGACCTCTGGAAACGCCATATATTTT. Based on the CDR3 plus reference TRBV5-1 and TRBJ1-3, the full variable domain is KAGVTQTPRYLIKTRGQQVTLSCSPISGHRSVSWYQQTPGQGLQFLFEYFSETQRNKGNFPGRFSGRQFSNSRSEMNVSTLELGDSALYLCASSLRQGTSGNAIYFGEGSWLTVV.